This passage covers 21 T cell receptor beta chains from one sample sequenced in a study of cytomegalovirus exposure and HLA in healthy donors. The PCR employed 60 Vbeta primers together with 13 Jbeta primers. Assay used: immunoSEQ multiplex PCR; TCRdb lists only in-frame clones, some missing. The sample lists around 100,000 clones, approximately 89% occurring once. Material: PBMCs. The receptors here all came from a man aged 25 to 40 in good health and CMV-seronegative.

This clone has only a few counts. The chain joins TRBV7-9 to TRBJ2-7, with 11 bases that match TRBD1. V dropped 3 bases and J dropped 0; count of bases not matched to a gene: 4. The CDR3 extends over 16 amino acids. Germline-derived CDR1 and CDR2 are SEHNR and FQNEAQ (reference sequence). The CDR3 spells CASSFGDRGSSYEQYF. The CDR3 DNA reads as TGTGCCAGCAGCTTTGGGGACAGGGGGAGCTCCTACGAGCAGTACTTC.

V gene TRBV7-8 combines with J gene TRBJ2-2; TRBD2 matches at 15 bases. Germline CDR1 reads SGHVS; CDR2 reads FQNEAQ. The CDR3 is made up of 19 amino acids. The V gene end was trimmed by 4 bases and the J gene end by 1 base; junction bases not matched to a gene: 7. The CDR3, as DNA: TGTGCCAGCAGCTCAGGACTAGCGGGAGGGCCGTGGAACACCGGGGAGCTGTTTTTT. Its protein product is CASSSGLAGGPWNTGELFF.

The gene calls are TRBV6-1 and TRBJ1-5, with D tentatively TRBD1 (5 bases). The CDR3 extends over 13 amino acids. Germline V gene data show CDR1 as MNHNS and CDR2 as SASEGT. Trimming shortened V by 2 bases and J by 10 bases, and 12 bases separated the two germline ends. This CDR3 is CASSELSGLPQHF. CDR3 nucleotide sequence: TGTGCCAGCAGTGAACTCTCAGGGCTTCCCCAGCATTTT.

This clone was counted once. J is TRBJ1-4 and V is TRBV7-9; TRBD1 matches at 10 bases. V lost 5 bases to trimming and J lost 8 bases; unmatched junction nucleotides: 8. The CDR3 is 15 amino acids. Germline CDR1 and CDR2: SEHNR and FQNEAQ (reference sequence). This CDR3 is CASSRDRGQGEKLFF. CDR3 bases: TGTGCCAGCAGCCGTGACAGGGGGCAAGGGGAAAAACTGTTTTTT. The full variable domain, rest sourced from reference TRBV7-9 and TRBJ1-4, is DTGVSQNPRHKITKRGQNVTFRCDPISEHNRLYWYRQTLGQGPEFLTYFQNEAQLEKSRLLSDRFSAERPKGSFSTLEIQRTEQGDSAMYLCASSRDRGQGEKLFFGSGTQLSVL.

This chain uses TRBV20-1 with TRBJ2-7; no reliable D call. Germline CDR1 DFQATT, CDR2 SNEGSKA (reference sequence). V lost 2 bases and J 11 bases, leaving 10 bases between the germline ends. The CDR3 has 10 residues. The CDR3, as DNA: TGCAGTGCTAGATTATACAACGAGTACTTC. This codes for CSARLYNEYF.

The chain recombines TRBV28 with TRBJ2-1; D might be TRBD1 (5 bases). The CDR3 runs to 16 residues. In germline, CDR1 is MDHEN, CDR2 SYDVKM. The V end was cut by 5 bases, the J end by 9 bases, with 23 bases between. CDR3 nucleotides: TGTGCCAGCAGTCGCCGGGTGGGGCTTATTCTCCCTGAGCAGTTCTTC. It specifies CASSRRVGLILPEQFF.

CDR3 sequence reads: CASSLRGGHFNEQFF. CDR3 nucleotides: TGTGCCAGCAGCTTACGGGGGGGGCACTTCAATGAGCAGTTCTTC. The chain couples TRBV13 to TRBJ2-1; TRBD2 aligns across 8 bases. The germline V gene has CDR1 PRHDT and CDR2 FYEKMQ (reference sequence). Trimming at V came to 2 bases and at J to 6 bases, leaving 6 bases not matched to a gene. CDR3 length: 15 amino acids.

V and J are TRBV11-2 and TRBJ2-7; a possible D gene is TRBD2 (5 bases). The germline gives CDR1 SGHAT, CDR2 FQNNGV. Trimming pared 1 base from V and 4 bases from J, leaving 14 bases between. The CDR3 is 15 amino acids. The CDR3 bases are TGTGCCAGCAGCTTAGGTCATGGGAGAGGGTACGAGCAGTACTTC. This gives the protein CASSLGHGRGYEQYF. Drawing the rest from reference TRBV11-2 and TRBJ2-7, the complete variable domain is EAGVAQSPRYKIIEKRQSVAFWCNPISGHATLYWYQQILGQGPKLLIQFQNNGVVDDSQLPKDRFSAERLKGVDSTLKIQPAKLEDSAVYLCASSLGHGRGYEQYFGPGTRLTVT.

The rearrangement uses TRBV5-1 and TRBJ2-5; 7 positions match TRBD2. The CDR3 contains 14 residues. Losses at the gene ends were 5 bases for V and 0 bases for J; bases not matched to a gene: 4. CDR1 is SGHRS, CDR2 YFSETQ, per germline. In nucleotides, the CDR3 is TGCGCCAGCAGGAAGCGGGGAAACCAAGAGACCCAGTACTTC. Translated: CASRKRGNQETQYF.

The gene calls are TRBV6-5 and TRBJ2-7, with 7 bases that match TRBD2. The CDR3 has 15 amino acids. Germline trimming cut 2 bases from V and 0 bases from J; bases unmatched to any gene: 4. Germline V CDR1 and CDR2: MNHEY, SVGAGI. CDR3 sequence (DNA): TGTGCCAGCAGTTACGGGAGGGGCAGCTCCTACGAGCAGTACTTC. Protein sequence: CASSYGRGSSYEQYF.

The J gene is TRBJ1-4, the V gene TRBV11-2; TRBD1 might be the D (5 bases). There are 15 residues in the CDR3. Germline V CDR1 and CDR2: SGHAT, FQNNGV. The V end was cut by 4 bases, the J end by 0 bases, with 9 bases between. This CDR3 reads CASSSLTATNEKLFF. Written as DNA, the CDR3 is TGTGCCAGCAGCTCCCTGACAGCAACTAATGAAAAACTGTTTTTT.

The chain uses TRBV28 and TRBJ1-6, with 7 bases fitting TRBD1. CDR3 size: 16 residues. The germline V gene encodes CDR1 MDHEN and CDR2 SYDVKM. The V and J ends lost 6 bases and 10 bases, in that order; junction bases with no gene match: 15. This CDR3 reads CASRSGTVLWGSPLHF. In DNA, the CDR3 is TGTGCCAGCAGGTCCGGGACAGTCTTGTGGGGCTCACCCCTCCACTTT.

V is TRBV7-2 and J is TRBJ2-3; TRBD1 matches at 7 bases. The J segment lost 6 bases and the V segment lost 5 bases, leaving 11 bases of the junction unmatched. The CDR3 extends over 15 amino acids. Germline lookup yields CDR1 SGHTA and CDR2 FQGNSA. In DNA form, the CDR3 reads TGTGCCAGCAGCATTCGGGGACAGAAATCGGATACGCAGTATTTT. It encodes CASSIRGQKSDTQYF. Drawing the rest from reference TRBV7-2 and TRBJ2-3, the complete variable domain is GAGVSQSPSNKVTEKGKDVELRCDPISGHTALYWYRQSLGQGLEFLIYFQGNSAPDKSGLPSDRFSAERTGGSVSTLTIQRTQQEDSAVYLCASSIRGQKSDTQYFGPGTRLTVL.

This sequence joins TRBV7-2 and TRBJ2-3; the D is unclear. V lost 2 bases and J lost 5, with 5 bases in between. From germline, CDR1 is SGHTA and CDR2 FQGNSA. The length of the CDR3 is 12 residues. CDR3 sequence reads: CASSLSVDTQYF. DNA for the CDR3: TGTGCCAGCAGCTTATCGGTAGATACGCAGTATTTT.

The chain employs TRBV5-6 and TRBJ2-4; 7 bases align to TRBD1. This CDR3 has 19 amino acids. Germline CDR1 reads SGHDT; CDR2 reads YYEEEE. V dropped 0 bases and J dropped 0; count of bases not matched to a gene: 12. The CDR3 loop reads CASSLARGRDRLAKNIQYF. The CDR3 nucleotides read TGTGCCAGCAGCTTGGCCAGAGGCAGGGACAGACTAGCCAAAAACATTCAGTACTTC.

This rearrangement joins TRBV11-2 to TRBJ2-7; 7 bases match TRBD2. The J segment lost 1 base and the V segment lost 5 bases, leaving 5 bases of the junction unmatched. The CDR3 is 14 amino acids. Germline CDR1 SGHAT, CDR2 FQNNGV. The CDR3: CASSNGEGSYEQYF. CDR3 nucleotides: TGTGCCAGCAGCAATGGGGAGGGATCCTACGAGCAGTACTTC.

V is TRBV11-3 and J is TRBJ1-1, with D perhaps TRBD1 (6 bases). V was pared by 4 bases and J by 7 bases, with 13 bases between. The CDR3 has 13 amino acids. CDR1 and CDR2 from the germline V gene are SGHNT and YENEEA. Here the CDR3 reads CASSSTGTGEAFF. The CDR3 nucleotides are TGTGCCAGCAGCTCTACAGGGACGGGTGAAGCTTTCTTT.

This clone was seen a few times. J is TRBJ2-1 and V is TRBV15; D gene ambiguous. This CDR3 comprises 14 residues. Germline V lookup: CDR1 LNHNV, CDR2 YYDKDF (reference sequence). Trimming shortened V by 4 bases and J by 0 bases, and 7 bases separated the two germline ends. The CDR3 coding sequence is TGTGCCACCAGCAAACTACGCTCCTACAATGAGCAGTTCTTC. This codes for CATSKLRSYNEQFF. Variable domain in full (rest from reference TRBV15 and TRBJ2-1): DAMVIQNPRYQVTQFGKPVTLSCSQTLNHNVMYWYQQKSSQAPKLLFHYYDKDFNNEADTPDNFQSRRPNTSFCFLDIRSPGLGDTAMYLCATSKLRSYNEQFFGPGTRLTVL.

The CDR3 coding sequence is TGTGCCTGGAGTGTTCCATGGACAGAAGCATATTCTGCCCTCCACTTT. This codes for CAWSVPWTEAYSALHF. V gene TRBV30 combines with J gene TRBJ1-6; possible D gene TRBD1, 6 bases. The CDR3 covers 16 residues. The V gene's germline CDR1 is GTSNPN and CDR2 SVGIG (reference sequence). The germline V and J ends were trimmed by 0 bases and 14 bases, with 23 bases remaining between them.

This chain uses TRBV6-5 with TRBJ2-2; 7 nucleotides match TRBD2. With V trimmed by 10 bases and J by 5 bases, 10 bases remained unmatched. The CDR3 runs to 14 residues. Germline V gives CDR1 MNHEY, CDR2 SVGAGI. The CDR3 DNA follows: TGTGCCACCTTTCTCTCGCGGGGGACCGGGGAGCTGTTTTTT. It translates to CATFLSRGTGELFF.

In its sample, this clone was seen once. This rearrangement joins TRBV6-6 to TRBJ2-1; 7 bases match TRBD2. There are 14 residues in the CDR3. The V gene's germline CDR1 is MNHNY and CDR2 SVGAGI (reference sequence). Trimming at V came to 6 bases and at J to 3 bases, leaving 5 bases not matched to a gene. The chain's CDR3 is CASRHSGYYNEQFF. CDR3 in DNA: TGTGCCAGCAGACATAGCGGGTACTACAATGAGCAGTTCTTC.